Below are 8 T cell receptor beta chains sequenced from a single sample in a study of T cell responses to AZD1222 COVID-19 vaccine. The method was immunoSEQ multiplex PCR; TCRdb's version includes in-frame clones alone and lacks a portion of them. The sample shows 130,000 to 150,000 clones, 88% of them seen only once. The specimen comprised peripheral blood, sampled on day 0 of MenACWY control vaccination. Receptors were obtained from an adult in good health.

The chain carries TRBV7-3 and TRBJ1-2; D perhaps matches TRBD1 (5 bases). The V gene's germline CDR1 is SGHTA and CDR2 FQGTGA. Trimming removed 5 bases from V and 4 bases from J, with 11 bases in between. The CDR3 consists of 13 residues. CDR3 region: CASSTGRGYGYTF. In DNA, the CDR3 is TGTGCCAGCAGCACGGGACGGGGCTATGGCTACACCTTC.

CDR3 bases: TGTGCCAGTAGAATTGATGAGAACTATGGCTACACCTTC. This encodes CASRIDENYGYTF. The chain recombines TRBV19 with TRBJ1-2; the D is unclear. Germline loops: CDR1 LNHDA, CDR2 SQIVND (reference sequence). The CDR3 sequence is 13 residues long. Trimming shortened V by 6 bases and J by 2 bases, and 10 bases separated the two germline ends.

This chain connects TRBV9 to TRBJ2-6, with D uncertain. V was pared by 5 bases and J by 2 bases, with 5 bases between. CDR1 and CDR2 from the germline V gene are SGDLS and YYNGEE. The CDR3 runs to 13 residues. CDR3 sequence: CASRDTGANVLTF. In DNA, the CDR3 is TGTGCCAGCAGGGATACTGGGGCCAACGTCCTGACTTTC.

J is TRBJ2-7 and V is TRBV5-6; 7 bases map to TRBD1. The germline CDR1 and CDR2 sequences are SGHDT and YYEEEE. The CDR3 runs 13 residues. Trimming took 7 bases from V and 1 from J; bases not matched to a gene: 5. The CDR3 here is CASWSRGSYEQYF. The CDR3 region has the DNA TGTGCCAGCTGGAGCAGGGGGTCCTACGAGCAGTACTTC.

The V call is TRBV7-2, the J call TRBJ1-2, with 8 bases identical to TRBD1. The junction had 4 bases not matched to a gene; V was cut back by 5 bases and J by 2 bases. Germline CDR1 is SGHTA and CDR2 is FQGNSA. The CDR3 runs 14 residues. The chain's CDR3 is CASSGGQANYGYTF. The CDR3 DNA is TGTGCCAGCAGCGGGGGACAGGCGAACTATGGCTACACCTTC.

This chain connects TRBV28 to TRBJ1-2, with D unclear. Trimming cost V 7 bases and J 7 bases, with 16 bases left between them. Germline-derived CDR1 and CDR2 are MDHEN and SYDVKM. This CDR3 is built from 13 residues. CDR3 loop: CASTEGSTVGYTF. The CDR3 DNA sequence: TGTGCCAGCACCGAGGGCTCCACCGTTGGCTACACCTTC.

The chain has TRBV19 and TRBJ1-6; TRBD1 matches 7 bases. Germline CDR1 reads LNHDA; CDR2 reads SQIVND (reference sequence). CDR3 length equals 18 residues. J gave up 0 bases and V 6 bases, and 11 bases lay outside the gene matches. For the CDR3, the DNA is TGTGCCAGTAGACACACGAGACAGGGTAGCTCCTATAATTCACCCCTCCACTTT. Its protein is CASRHTRQGSSYNSPLHF.

The CDR3, as DNA: TGTGCCAGCAGTCGGACAGGGGACACTGAAGCTTTCTTT. Protein sequence: CASSRTGDTEAFF. The chain combines TRBV3-1 (or the pseudogene TRBV3-2) with TRBJ1-1; 9 nucleotides line up with TRBD1. Germline V gene data show CDR1 as LGHDT and CDR2 as YNNKEL (reference sequence). The CDR3 extends over 13 amino acids. After removal of 6 bases from V and 3 bases from J, the junction contained 2 bases not matched to a gene.